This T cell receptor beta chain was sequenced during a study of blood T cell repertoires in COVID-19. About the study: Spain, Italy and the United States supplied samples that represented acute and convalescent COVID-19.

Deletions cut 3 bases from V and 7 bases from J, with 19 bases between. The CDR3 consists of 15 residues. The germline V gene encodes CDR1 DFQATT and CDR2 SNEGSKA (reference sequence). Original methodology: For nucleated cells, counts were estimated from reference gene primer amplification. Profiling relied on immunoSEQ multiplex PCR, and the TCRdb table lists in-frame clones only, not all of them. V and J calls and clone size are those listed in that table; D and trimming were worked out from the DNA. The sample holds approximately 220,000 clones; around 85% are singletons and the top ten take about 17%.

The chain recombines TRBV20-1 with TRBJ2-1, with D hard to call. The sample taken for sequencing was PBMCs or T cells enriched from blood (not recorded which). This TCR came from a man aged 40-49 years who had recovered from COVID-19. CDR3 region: CSASPISSPGNEQFF. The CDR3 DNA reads TGCAGTGCTAGTCCTATTAGCTCCCCCGGGAATGAGCAGTTCTTC.